The 26 T cell receptor beta chains reported below all come from one sample, sequenced in a study of blood T cell repertoires in COVID-19. Libraries were prepared by immunoSEQ multiplex PCR; TCRdb keeps only in-frame clonotypes and omits some of them. The sample records 70,000 or so clones, roughly three quarters being singletons. The sequencing input was peripheral blood. The receptor source for this set is a man between 60 and 70 years old with acute or convalescent COVID-19.

The V and J genes are TRBV6-6 and TRBJ2-1; a weak D match, TRBD1 (5 bases). There are 17 residues in the CDR3. Trimming removed 5 bases from V and 0 bases from J, with 17 bases in between. The germline V gene has CDR1 MNHNY and CDR2 SVGAGI (reference sequence). This chain's CDR3 is CASSLTQGLSSYNEQFF. CDR3 nucleotide sequence: TGTGCCAGCAGTCTAACCCAGGGCTTAAGCTCCTACAATGAGCAGTTCTTC.

The rearrangement joins TRBV14 to TRBJ2-1; 15 bases line up with TRBD2. V dropped 4 bases and J dropped 4; count of bases not matched to a gene: 2. Germline V CDR1 and CDR2: SGHDN, FVKESK. There are 16 residues in the CDR3. CDR3 DNA sequence: TGTGCCAGCAGCCGGGGACTAGCGGGGGGATACAATGAGCAGTTCTTC. The encoded protein is CASSRGLAGGYNEQFF.

This clone has more than one count but fewer than ten. The rearrangement links TRBV24-1 to TRBJ2-1; no definite D call. V lost 4 bases, J lost 7 bases, and 16 bases lay in between. This CDR3 is 15 amino acids long. The germline gives CDR1 KGHDR, CDR2 SFDVKD. Here the CDR3 reads CATSDAKHEWNEQFF. The CDR3, as DNA: TGTGCCACCAGTGACGCGAAGCACGAGTGGAATGAGCAGTTCTTC.

V usage is TRBV2 and J usage is TRBJ1-3, with D possibly TRBD1 on 6 matching bases. V was pared by 4 bases and J by 4 bases, with 14 bases between. The CDR3 is made up of 15 amino acids. In germline, CDR1 is SNHLY, CDR2 FYNNEI. The CDR3: CASSGEGGYGNTIYF. Written as DNA, the CDR3 is TGTGCCAGCAGTGGGGAAGGGGGTTACGGAAACACCATATATTTT.

The CDR3 sequence is CASSESPDSGGAETQYF. The CDR3 DNA reads TGCGCCAGCAGTGAGTCTCCCGATAGCGGGGGAGCAGAGACCCAGTACTTC. The chain employs TRBV10-1 and TRBJ2-5; the match to TRBD2 covers 9 bases. The junction had 9 bases not matched to a gene; V was cut back by 0 bases and J by 4 bases. The CDR3 loop spans 17 amino acids. Germline CDR1 is WNHNN and CDR2 is SYGVQD (reference sequence).

This clone was detected once. This sequence joins TRBV7-8 and TRBJ1-2, with D perhaps TRBD1 (6 bases). The V end was cut by 5 bases, the J end by 2 bases, with 21 bases between. The CDR3 spans 17 residues. CDR1 and CDR2 from the germline V gene are SGHVS and FQNEAQ. The CDR3 region is CASSPTWTEKLNYGYTF. In DNA form, the CDR3 reads TGTGCCAGCAGCCCCACCTGGACAGAAAAGCTAAACTATGGCTACACCTTC.

This clone was recorded once. V and J are TRBV4-3 and TRBJ1-5; D not certain. Germline CDR1 is LGHNA and CDR2 is YSLEER. There are 14 residues in the CDR3. The V and J ends lost 0 bases and 5 bases respectively, with 8 bases between them. CDR3 sequence: CASSQDPGDQPQHF. Written as DNA, the CDR3 is TGCGCCAGCAGCCAAGATCCCGGGGATCAGCCCCAGCATTTT.

The CDR3 region is CASSWTGAPSTDTQYF. CDR3 DNA sequence: TGTGCCAGCAGCTGGACAGGGGCCCCCAGCACAGATACGCAGTATTTT. The chain couples TRBV11-2 to TRBJ2-3, with 9 bases matching TRBD1. The CDR3 runs to 16 residues. V lost 4 bases to trimming and J lost 0 bases; unmatched junction nucleotides: 5. The germline gives CDR1 SGHAT, CDR2 FQNNGV.

The V call is TRBV29-1, the J call TRBJ2-2; perhaps TRBD2 as D (6 bases). Germline V gives CDR1 SQVTM, CDR2 ANQGSEA. The CDR3 contains 11 residues. V was clipped by 6 bases and J by 4 bases, with 6 bases between them. The CDR3 bases are TGCAGCGTCGGGGGCACCGGGGAGCTGTTTTTT. This gives the protein CSVGGTGELFF.

The CDR3 sequence: CASSTPRDFPQDTQYF. As DNA, the CDR3 is TGTGCCAGCAGCACCCCCAGGGATTTTCCTCAAGATACGCAGTATTTT. The genes are TRBV5-6 and TRBJ2-3; tentative D call: TRBD1 (5 bases). This CDR3 has 16 residues. Germline loops: CDR1 SGHDT, CDR2 YYEEEE. Trimming removed 4 bases from V and 5 bases from J, with 20 bases in between.

The chain is built from TRBV7-9 and TRBJ1-2, with 9 bases matching TRBD1. The V segment lost 5 bases and the J segment 1 base; nucleotides outside the gene matches: 5. The germline gives CDR1 SEHNR, CDR2 FQNEAQ (reference sequence). The CDR3 has 15 residues. The CDR3 here is CASSPPGQGNYGYTF. The CDR3, as DNA: TGTGCCAGCAGCCCTCCGGGACAGGGTAACTATGGCTACACCTTC. The whole variable domain, filled in from reference TRBV7-9 and TRBJ1-2, reads DTGVSQNPRHKITKRGQNVTFRCDPISEHNRLYWYRQTLGQGPEFLTYFQNEAQLEKSRLLSDRFSAERPKGSFSTLEIQRTEQGDSAMYLCASSPPGQGNYGYTFGSGTRLTVV.

The table lists this clone with a few counts. This chain joins TRBV5-4 and TRBJ1-2, with D possibly matching TRBD1 (5 bases). Germline CDR1 is SGHNT and CDR2 is YYREEE (reference sequence). This CDR3 contains 17 residues. V was pared by 3 bases and J by 1 base, with 19 bases between. CDR3 nucleotides: TGTGCCAGCAGCTCACCTAAAGCAGGGAAGGGTAACTATGGCTACACCTTC. Translating gives CASSSPKAGKGNYGYTF.

The chain carries TRBV5-6 and TRBJ2-7, with D perhaps TRBD1 (6 bases). In germline, CDR1 is SGHDT, CDR2 YYEEEE. The CDR3 is 16 amino acids. Trimming stripped 1 base from V and 3 bases from J, with 17 bases between. CDR3 sequence (DNA): TGTGCCAGCAGCTTGAGGGGGAAAGGATCCGGCTACGAGCAGTACTTC. Its protein is CASSLRGKGSGYEQYF.

The rearrangement uses TRBV2 and TRBJ1-2; 7 bases map to TRBD1. Unmatched junction bases numbered 6, after V lost 1 base and J lost 7 bases. Per germline, CDR1 SNHLY and CDR2 FYNNEI. The CDR3 runs 14 residues. The CDR3 sequence is CASSEEGARGGYTF. In nucleotides, the CDR3 is TGTGCCAGCAGTGAAGAGGGGGCACGGGGTGGCTACACCTTC.

V usage is TRBV19 and J usage is TRBJ2-7; TRBD1 agrees at 7 bases. CDR1 is LNHDA, CDR2 SQIVND, per germline (reference sequence). The CDR3 covers 17 residues. J lost 1 base, V lost 3 bases, and 12 bases had no gene match. The chain's CDR3 is CASSIPTAGTESYEQYF. CDR3 DNA: TGTGCCAGTAGTATCCCTACCGCCGGGACAGAGTCCTACGAGCAGTACTTC.

The chain is built from TRBV27 and TRBJ1-2; 9 positions agree with TRBD1. The CDR3 is made up of 14 amino acids. V lost 3 bases and J lost 4; bases outside the gene matches: 3. Germline CDR1 and CDR2: MNHEY and SMNVEV (reference sequence). CDR3 coding DNA: TGTGCCAGCAGTTTGGACAGGGGAGGCTATGGCTACACCTTC. Protein product: CASSLDRGGYGYTF.

This clone was seen just once. This chain joins TRBV4-1 and TRBJ2-7, with 8 bases lining up with TRBD1. This CDR3 comprises 16 residues. V dropped 0 bases and J dropped 3; count of bases not matched to a gene: 7. Germline V gene sequence: CDR1 MGHRA, CDR2 YSYEKL. CDR3 in DNA: TGCGCCAGCAGCCAAGATCCCGCAGGGGGCGGCTACGAGCAGTACTTC. Protein product: CASSQDPAGGGYEQYF.

This chain links TRBV9 with TRBJ2-3; TRBD1 agrees at 7 bases. This CDR3 contains 15 residues. V lost 4 bases and J lost 1; bases outside the gene matches: 6. CDR1 SGDLS and CDR2 YYNGEE come from the germline V gene. CDR3 nucleotides: TGTGCCAGCAGCTTCCGGGACAGCCGCACAGATACGCAGTATTTT. It codes for CASSFRDSRTDTQYF.

The chain couples TRBV5-6 to TRBJ2-1; TRBD1 is a possible D gene (6 bases). CDR3 size: 15 residues. The V end was cut by 1 base, the J end by 3 bases, with 11 bases between. CDR1 SGHDT and CDR2 YYEEEE come from the germline V gene. CDR3 sequence: CASSLMSDSYNEQFF. CDR3 nucleotide sequence: TGTGCCAGCAGCTTGATGTCGGACAGCTACAATGAGCAGTTCTTC. Supplemented by reference TRBV5-6 and TRBJ2-1, the full variable domain reads DAGVTQSPTHLIKTRGQQVTLRCSPKSGHDTVSWYQQALGQGPQFIFQYYEEEERQRGNFPDRFSGHQFPNYSSELNVNALLLGDSALYLCASSLMSDSYNEQFFGPGTRLTVL.

This rearrangement joins TRBV11-3 to TRBJ2-1; 10 bases map to TRBD2. This CDR3 is 14 amino acids long. V lost 1 base and J lost 8; bases outside the gene matches: 2. Germline V lookup: CDR1 SGHNT, CDR2 YENEEA. The CDR3 loop reads CASSLVGTSDEQFF. The CDR3 coding sequence is TGTGCCAGCAGCTTAGTCGGGACTAGCGATGAGCAGTTCTTC.

Only a few counts were recorded for this clone. The gene calls are TRBV4-1 and TRBJ1-2; D gene ambiguous. V lost 4 bases and J lost 6, with 12 bases in between. Germline-derived CDR1 and CDR2 are MGHRA and YSYEKL. The CDR3 contains 13 residues. The DNA for the CDR3 is TGCGCCAGCAGCCTAAGATGGGAGGATGGCTACACCTTC. This encodes CASSLRWEDGYTF.

The V and J genes are TRBV7-3 and TRBJ2-7; the D is unclear. The CDR3 runs to 13 residues. V lost 3 bases and J 6 bases, leaving 12 bases between the germline ends. Germline loops: CDR1 SGHTA, CDR2 FQGTGA. This CDR3 is CASSLGSGPEQYF. CDR3 nucleotides: TGTGCCAGCAGCTTGGGCAGTGGCCCCGAGCAGTACTTC.

V and J are TRBV30 and TRBJ1-1, with D hard to call. CDR3 length: 13 residues. Per the germline V gene, CDR1 is GTSNPN and CDR2 is SVGIG (reference sequence). V shed 4 bases and J shed 5 bases, with 14 bases lying between them. The CDR3 DNA is TGTGCCTGGACCGGAACGGCGAGGACTGAAGCTTTCTTT. Its translation is CAWTGTARTEAFF. The full variable domain, completed using reference TRBV30 and TRBJ1-1, is SQTIHQWPATLVQPVGSPLSLECTVEGTSNPNLYWYRQAAGRGLQLLFYSVGIGQISSEVPQNLSASRPQDRQFILSSKKLLLSDSGFYLCAWTGTARTEAFFGQGTRLTVV.

This clone came up a few times. The rearrangement joins TRBV4-2 to TRBJ1-4; TRBD1 might be the D (6 bases). The CDR3 is 15 amino acids. Per germline, CDR1 LGHNA and CDR2 YNFKEQ. Trimming removed 3 bases from V and 6 bases from J, with 14 bases in between. CDR3 amino acids: CASSQGRQEDEKLFF. Here the CDR3 DNA reads TGTGCCAGCAGCCAGGGGCGACAGGAGGATGAAAAACTGTTTTTT.

V and J are TRBV19 and TRBJ1-3; 7 nucleotides agree with TRBD1. The CDR3 has 16 residues. Germline loops: CDR1 LNHDA, CDR2 SQIVND (reference sequence). Germline trimming cut 6 bases from V and 2 bases from J; bases unmatched to any gene: 10. DNA for the CDR3: TGTGCCAGTAGCCTTTCCACAGGGGATCCTGGAAACACCATATATTTT. This gives the protein CASSLSTGDPGNTIYF.

The gene calls are TRBV19 and TRBJ1-5, with TRBD1 matching 7 bases. Per the germline V gene, CDR1 is LNHDA and CDR2 is SQIVND (reference sequence). V was pared by 5 bases and J by 7 bases, with 11 bases of the junction left unmatched. The CDR3 has 15 amino acids. Here the CDR3 DNA reads TGTGCCAGTAGTGCCGACAGGGTGACGCGCCAGCCCCAGCATTTT. As protein: CASSADRVTRQPQHF.